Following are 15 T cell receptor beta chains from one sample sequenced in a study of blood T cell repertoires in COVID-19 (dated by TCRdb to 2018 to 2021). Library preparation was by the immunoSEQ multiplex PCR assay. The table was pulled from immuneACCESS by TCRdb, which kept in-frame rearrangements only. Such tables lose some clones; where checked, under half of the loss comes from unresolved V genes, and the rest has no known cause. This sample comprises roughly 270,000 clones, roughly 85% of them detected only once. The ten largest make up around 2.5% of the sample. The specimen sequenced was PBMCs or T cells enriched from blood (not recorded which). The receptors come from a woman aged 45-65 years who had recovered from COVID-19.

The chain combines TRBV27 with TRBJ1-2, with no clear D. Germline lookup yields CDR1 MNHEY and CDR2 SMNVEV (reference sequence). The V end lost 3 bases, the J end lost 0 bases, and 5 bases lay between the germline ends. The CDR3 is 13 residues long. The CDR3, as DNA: TGTGCCAGCAGTTTTGGCACTAACTATGGCTACACCTTC. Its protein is CASSFGTNYGYTF.

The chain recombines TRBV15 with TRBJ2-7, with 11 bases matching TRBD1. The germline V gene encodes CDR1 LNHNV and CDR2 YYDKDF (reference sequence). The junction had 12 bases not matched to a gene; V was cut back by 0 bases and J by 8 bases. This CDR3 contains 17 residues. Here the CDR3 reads CATSRELTGTGGSKQYF. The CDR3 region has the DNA TGTGCCACCAGCAGAGAGTTAACCGGGACAGGGGGTAGTAAGCAGTACTTC.

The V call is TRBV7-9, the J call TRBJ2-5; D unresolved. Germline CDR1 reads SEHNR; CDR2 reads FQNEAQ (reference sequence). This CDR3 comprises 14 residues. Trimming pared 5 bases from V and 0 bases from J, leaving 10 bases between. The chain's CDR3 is CASSVTEYQETQYF. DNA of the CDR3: TGTGCCAGCAGCGTAACAGAATACCAAGAGACCCAGTACTTC.

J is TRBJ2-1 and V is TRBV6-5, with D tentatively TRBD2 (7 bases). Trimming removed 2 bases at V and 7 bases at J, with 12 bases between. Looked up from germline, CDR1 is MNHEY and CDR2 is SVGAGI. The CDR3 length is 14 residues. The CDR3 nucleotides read TGTGCCAGCAGTTACGGGGGGGCCGGGAATGAGCAGTTCTTC. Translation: CASSYGGAGNEQFF.

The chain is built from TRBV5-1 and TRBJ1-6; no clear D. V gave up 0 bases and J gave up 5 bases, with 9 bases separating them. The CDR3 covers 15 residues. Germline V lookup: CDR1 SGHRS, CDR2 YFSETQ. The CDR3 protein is CASSLVAEDNSPLHF. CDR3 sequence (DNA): TGCGCCAGCAGCTTGGTGGCAGAAGATAATTCACCCCTCCACTTT.

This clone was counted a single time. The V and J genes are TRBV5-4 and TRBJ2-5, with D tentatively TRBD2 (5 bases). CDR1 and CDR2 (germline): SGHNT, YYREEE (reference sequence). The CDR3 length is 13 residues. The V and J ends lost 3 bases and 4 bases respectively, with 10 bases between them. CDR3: CASSWAGVETQYF. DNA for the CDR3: TGTGCCAGCAGCTGGGCCGGGGTAGAGACCCAGTACTTC. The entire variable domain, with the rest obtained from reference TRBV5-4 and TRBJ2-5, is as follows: ETGVTQSPTHLIKTRGQQVTLRCSSQSGHNTVSWYQQALGQGPQFIFQYYREEENGRGNFPPRFSGLQFPNYSSELNVNALELDDSALYLCASSWAGVETQYFGPGTRLLVL.

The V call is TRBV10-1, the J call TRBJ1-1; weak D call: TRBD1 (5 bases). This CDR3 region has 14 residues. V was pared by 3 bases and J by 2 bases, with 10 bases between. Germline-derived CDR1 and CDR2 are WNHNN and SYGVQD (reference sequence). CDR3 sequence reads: CASSEAGANTEAFF. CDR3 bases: TGCGCCAGCAGTGAAGCTGGGGCTAACACTGAAGCTTTCTTT.

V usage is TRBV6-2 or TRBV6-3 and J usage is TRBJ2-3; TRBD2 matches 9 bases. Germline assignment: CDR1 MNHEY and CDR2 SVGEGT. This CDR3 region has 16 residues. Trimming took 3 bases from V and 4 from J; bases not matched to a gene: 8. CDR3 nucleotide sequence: TGTGCCAGCAGTTATGATAGCGGGAGTGGCGCAGATACGCAGTATTTT. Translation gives CASSYDSGSGADTQYF.

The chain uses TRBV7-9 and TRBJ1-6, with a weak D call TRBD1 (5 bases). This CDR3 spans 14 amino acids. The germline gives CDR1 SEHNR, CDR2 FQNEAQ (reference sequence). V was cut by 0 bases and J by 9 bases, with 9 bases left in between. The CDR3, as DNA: TGTGCCAGCAGCTTAGCAGGGGTCGGTTCACCCCTCCACTTT. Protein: CASSLAGVGSPLHF.

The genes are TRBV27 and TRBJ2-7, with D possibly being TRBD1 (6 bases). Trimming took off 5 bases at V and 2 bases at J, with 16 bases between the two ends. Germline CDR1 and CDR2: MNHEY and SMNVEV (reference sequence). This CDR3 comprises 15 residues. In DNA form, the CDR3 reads TGTGCCAGCAGTCCGAACCCCCGGACAGCCTACGAGCAGTACTTC. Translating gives CASSPNPRTAYEQYF.

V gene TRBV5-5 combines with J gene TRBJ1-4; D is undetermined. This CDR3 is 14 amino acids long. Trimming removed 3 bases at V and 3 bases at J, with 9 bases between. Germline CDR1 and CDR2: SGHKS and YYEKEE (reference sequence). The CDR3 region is CASSWGGPNEKLFF. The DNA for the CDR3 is TGTGCCAGCAGCTGGGGAGGGCCTAATGAAAAACTGTTTTTT.

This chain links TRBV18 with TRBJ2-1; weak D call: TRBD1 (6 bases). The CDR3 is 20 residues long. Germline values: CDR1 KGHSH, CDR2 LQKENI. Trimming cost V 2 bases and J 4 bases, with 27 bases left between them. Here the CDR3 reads CASSPDFVSGTPAFYNEQFF. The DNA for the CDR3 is TGTGCCAGCTCACCAGATTTTGTGTCAGGGACACCAGCTTTTTACAATGAGCAGTTCTTC.

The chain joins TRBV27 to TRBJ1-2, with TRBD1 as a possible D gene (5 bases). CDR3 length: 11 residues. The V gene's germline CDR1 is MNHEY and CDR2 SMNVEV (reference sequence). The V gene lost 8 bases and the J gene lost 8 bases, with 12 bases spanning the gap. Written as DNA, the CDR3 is TGTGCCAGCGTCCCGGGGGTCGGCTACACCTTC. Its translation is CASVPGVGYTF.

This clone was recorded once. The CDR3 loop is CASSPATTVNTEAFF. For the CDR3, the DNA is TGTGCCAGCAGCCCGGCTACGACAGTCAACACTGAAGCTTTCTTT. The V gene is TRBV5-4, the J gene TRBJ1-1, with D perhaps matching TRBD1 (5 bases). Looked up from germline, CDR1 is SGHNT and CDR2 is YYREEE (reference sequence). Trimming removed 4 bases at V and 2 bases at J, with 15 bases between. This CDR3 is built from 15 residues. Using reference TRBV5-4 and TRBJ1-1 for the parts outside the CDR3, the full variable domain is ETGVTQSPTHLIKTRGQQVTLRCSSQSGHNTVSWYQQALGQGPQFIFQYYREEENGRGNFPPRFSGLQFPNYSSELNVNALELDDSALYLCASSPATTVNTEAFFGQGTRLTVV.

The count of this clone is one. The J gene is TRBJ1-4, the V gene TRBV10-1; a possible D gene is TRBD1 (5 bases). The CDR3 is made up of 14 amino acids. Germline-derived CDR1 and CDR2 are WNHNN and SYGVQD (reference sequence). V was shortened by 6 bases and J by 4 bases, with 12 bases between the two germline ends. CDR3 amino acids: CASSGTPNNEKLFF. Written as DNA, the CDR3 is TGCGCCAGCAGCGGGACTCCGAATAATGAAAAACTGTTTTTT.